This passage covers 3 T cell receptor beta chains from one sample sequenced in a study of PD-L1 blockade in urothelial cancer. This table comes from immunoSEQ multiplex PCR, and its TCRdb copy is limited to in-frame clones, with some not included. The table has about 80,000 clones, roughly 87% seen once. Sample: PBMCs, taken around atezolizumab (anti-PD-L1) treatment. These receptors all come from a woman in her 70s with urothelial cancer.

The chain couples TRBV11-2 to TRBJ2-3, with 14 bases that match TRBD2. The CDR3 is 17 amino acids. V trimming: 5 bases; J trimming: 2 bases; junction bases outside the gene matches: 6. Germline loops: CDR1 SGHAT, CDR2 FQNNGV. CDR3 in DNA: TGTGCCAGCAGCCCGGGACTAGCGGGGGCCTACACAGATACGCAGTATTTT. It encodes CASSPGLAGAYTDTQYF.

The CDR3 DNA sequence: TGTGCCAGCAGCGTCACTCAGGGGGAGACCCAGTACTTC. Translating gives CASSVTQGETQYF. V is TRBV9 and J is TRBJ2-5; D is possibly TRBD1 (6 bases). Germline V CDR1 and CDR2: SGDLS, YYNGEE. This CDR3 spans 13 amino acids. Deletions cut 2 bases from V and 5 bases from J, with 10 bases between.

This rearrangement joins TRBV13 to TRBJ1-3; 10 positions agree with TRBD1. V shed 5 bases, J shed 1 base, and the junction held 5 bases outside the gene matches. The CDR3 covers 16 residues. CDR1 and CDR2 from the germline V gene are PRHDT and FYEKMQ (reference sequence). The CDR3 nucleotides read TGTGCCAGCAGCAAAAGACAGGGGGCATCTGGAAACACCATATATTTT. Amino acids: CASSKRQGASGNTIYF.